The table lists the clone carrying this TCR beta chain with many counts. cDNA synthesis used a TRAV/TRBV-specific primer set for both chains. With a V-primer adapter and a constant-region primer, TCRs were amplified for approximately 19 PCR cycles. In TCRdb, the reads were re-called with MiXCR into one record per CDR3 protein. Found here are tens of thousands of distinct CDR3 sequences, around 21% of them singletons; the top ten hold 9.2%. V lost 7 bases and J 6 bases, leaving 10 bases between the germline ends. The germline V gene has CDR1 KGHSH and CDR2 LQKENI. The CDR3 extends over 12 amino acids. The sample is drawn from a study of low-dose radiotherapy and immunotherapy resistance in tumors. As for time point: after trial treatment. Treatment specified: LDRT plus nivolumab, ipilimumab, low-dose cyclophosphamide and aspirin (RACIN trial).

This sequence was found in a female donor with ovarian cancer. The gene calls are TRBV18 and TRBJ2-1; no reliable D call. The sample here was PBMCs, taken after low-dose radiotherapy plus immunotherapy. CDR3 bases: TGTGCCAGCTTATTGTTTCGCAATGAGCAGTTCTTC. Protein product: CASLLFRNEQFF.